The 6 T cell receptor beta chains below come from one sample, sequenced in a study of cytomegalovirus exposure and HLA in healthy donors. Primers: 60 Vbeta forward and 13 Jbeta reverse. The method was immunoSEQ multiplex PCR; TCRdb's version includes in-frame clones alone and lacks a portion of them. The sample records 120,000 to 150,000 clones, roughly two thirds being singletons. Sequenced input: PBMCs. These receptors all stem from a human donor in good health.

This chain links TRBV19 with TRBJ2-7; 7 bases fit TRBD2. Germline V CDR1 and CDR2: LNHDA, SQIVND (reference sequence). The CDR3 is made up of 14 amino acids. V lost 6 bases to trimming and J lost 4 bases; unmatched junction nucleotides: 9. CDR3 in DNA: TGTGCCAGTAGCGCGGGAGTGAGGGTATACGAGCAGTACTTC. Translating gives CASSAGVRVYEQYF.

The chain carries TRBV6-5 and TRBJ1-1; possibly TRBD1 for D (6 bases). This CDR3 region has 15 residues. V lost 6 bases and J lost 7, with 21 bases in between. Germline V gene data show CDR1 as MNHEY and CDR2 as SVGAGI. The CDR3 sequence: CASRQARGGACEAFF. CDR3 bases: TGTGCCAGCAGGCAGGCCCGGGGGGGCGCTTGTGAAGCTTTCTTT.

This CDR3 reads CAISEGTSNEQFF. The CDR3 DNA is TGTGCCATCAGTGAGGGGACTAGTAATGAGCAGTTCTTC. The chain combines TRBV10-3 with TRBJ2-1; 8 bases agree with TRBD2. This CDR3 has 13 residues. Unmatched junction bases numbered 1, after V lost 2 bases and J lost 7 bases. Germline assignment: CDR1 ENHRY and CDR2 SYGVKD.

V usage is TRBV30 and J usage is TRBJ2-5, with D unresolved. CDR1 and CDR2 from the germline V gene are GTSNPN and SVGIG (reference sequence). The CDR3 contains 11 residues. Trimming cost V 0 bases and J 5 bases, with 4 bases left between them. Here the CDR3 reads CAWSVLETQYF. CDR3 in DNA: TGTGCCTGGAGTGTACTGGAGACCCAGTACTTC. Based on the CDR3 plus reference TRBV30 and TRBJ2-5, the full variable domain is SQTIHQWPATLVQPVGSPLSLECTVEGTSNPNLYWYRQAAGRGLQLLFYSVGIGQISSEVPQNLSASRPQDRQFILSSKKLLLSDSGFYLCAWSVLETQYFGPGTRLLVL.

This chain links TRBV11-3 with TRBJ2-5; a weak D match, TRBD1 (5 bases). Looked up from germline, CDR1 is SGHNT and CDR2 is YENEEA. V lost 5 bases and J 5 bases, leaving 12 bases between the germline ends. The CDR3 is 13 residues long. This CDR3 reads CASSNWGGETQYF. In DNA, the CDR3 is TGTGCCAGCAGCAACTGGGGCGGTGAGACCCAGTACTTC.

The CDR3 spells CASSFWGRETQYF. The CDR3 DNA sequence: TGTGCCAGCAGTTTTTGGGGGCGGGAGACCCAGTACTTC. The V and J genes are TRBV28 and TRBJ2-5; a possible D gene is TRBD1 (6 bases). The CDR3 is 13 amino acids. The ends were cut back, 3 bases at V and 5 bases at J, with 10 bases in the middle. Per the germline V gene, CDR1 is MDHEN and CDR2 is SYDVKM.